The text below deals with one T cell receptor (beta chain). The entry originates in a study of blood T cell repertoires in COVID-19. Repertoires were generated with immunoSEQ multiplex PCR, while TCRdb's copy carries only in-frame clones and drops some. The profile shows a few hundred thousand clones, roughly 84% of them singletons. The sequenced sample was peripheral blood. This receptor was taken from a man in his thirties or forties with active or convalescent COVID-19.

CDR3 nucleotide sequence: TGTGCCAGCAGACTGACAGGGGGAAATCAGCCCCAGCATTTT. It is translated as CASRLTGGNQPQHF. The V gene is TRBV28, the J gene TRBJ1-5, with 9 bases fitting TRBD1. Germline assignment: CDR1 MDHEN and CDR2 SYDVKM. The CDR3 has 14 amino acids. V dropped 6 bases and J dropped 4; count of bases not matched to a gene: 4.